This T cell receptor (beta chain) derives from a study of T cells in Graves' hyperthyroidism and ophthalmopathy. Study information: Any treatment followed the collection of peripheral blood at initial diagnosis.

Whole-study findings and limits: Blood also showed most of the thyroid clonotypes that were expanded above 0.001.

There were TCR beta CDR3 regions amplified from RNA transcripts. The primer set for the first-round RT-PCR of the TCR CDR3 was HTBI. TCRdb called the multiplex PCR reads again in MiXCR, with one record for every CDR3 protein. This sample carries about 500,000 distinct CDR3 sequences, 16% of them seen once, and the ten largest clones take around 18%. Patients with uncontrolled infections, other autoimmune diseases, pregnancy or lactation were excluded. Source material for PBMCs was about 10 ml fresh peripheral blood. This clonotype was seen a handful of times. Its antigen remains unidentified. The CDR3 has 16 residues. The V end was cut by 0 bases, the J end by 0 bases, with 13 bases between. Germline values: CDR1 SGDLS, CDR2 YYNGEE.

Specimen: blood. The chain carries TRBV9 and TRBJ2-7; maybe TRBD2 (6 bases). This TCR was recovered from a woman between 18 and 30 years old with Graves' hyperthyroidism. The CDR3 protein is CASSVGPGTGSYEQYF. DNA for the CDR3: TGTGCCAGCAGCGTAGGGCCCGGGACTGGCTCCTACGAGCAGTACTTC.